The T cell receptor (beta chain) described here comes from a study of sequential checkpoint blockade in melanoma (dated by TCRdb to between 2018 and 2020). Study-level background: Using 1:1 randomization, the trial assigned patients either to first-line nivolumab followed by ipilimumab (arm A) or to ipilimumab followed by nivolumab (arm B). Maintenance nivolumab came after each of the two trial sequences.

Concerning this clone itself: What antigen it recognizes has not been identified. No much larger clone exists at a distance of one base, and base qualities are not known.

TCRbeta CDR3 regions were immunosequenced from genomic DNA with the immunoSEQ Assay. Before high-throughput sequencing, the genomic DNA was amplified using bias-controlled multiplex PCR. On the authors' methods: To quantify the absolute abundance of each unique TCRbeta CDR3 region, the sequences were collapsed and filtered. Clonality, defined as 1 minus Pielou's evenness, was calculated using productive rearrangements only. Clones with significantly greater frequencies in on-treatment versus baseline samples were identified using a previously published method. TCRdb stores this immuneACCESS table with in-frame sequences only. Part of the clones is absent; in the studies checked, under half of the shortfall reflects unresolved V genes, and no reason is known for the rest. V and J calls and clone size are given by that table; D and trimming were obtained from the DNA. This sample has 15,000 to 20,000 clones in its table, and roughly 80% of those were observed once. Together, the top ten hold roughly 10% of the sample.

V ends up 5 bases short and J 10 bases short, with an unmatched junction base count of 16. According to the germline V gene (reference sequence), CDR1 reads SEHNR and CDR2 reads FQNEAQ. Measured from the cysteine to the phenylalanine, the CDR3 is 15 residues long. This entry keeps only the CDR3 DNA: 45 bases, framed from base 1. The treatment or condition label corresponds to: randomized to nivolumab then ipilimumab (arm A) or the reverse (arm B). Prior DNA-damaging chemotherapy had not been received by any trial patient. Live CD3+CD8+ cells negative for CD19 and CD56 were sorted from thawed PBMCs on a FACS Aria II flow cytometer. The samples were obtained from melanoma patients enrolled in CheckMate 064, an open-label, randomized phase II trial testing sequential checkpoint blockade. Peripheral blood mononuclear cells were obtained through leukapheresis, purified using Ficoll-Paque, and frozen in human serum containing about 9.3% DMSO. Immediately after sorting, the purity of sorted blood CD3+CD8+ cells was verified to be >98%, after which DNA was extracted.

Broad study findings and their caveats: Larger, independent patient cohorts are needed to validate the response-prediction model that combines TCR metrics and mutation burden.

The sequenced sample was CD8+ T cells sorted from blood (inferred from file names), obtained from a patient given nivolumab and ipilimumab in sequence. The clonotype originates from a human donor with melanoma. The rearranged chain carries TRBV7-9 and TRBJ1-1; 7 junctional bases match TRBD1. The nucleotide sequence is TGTGCCAGCAGCATAACTTGGACAGGCACTGAGGTAGCTTTCTTT. This yields the protein CASSITWTGTEVAFF.